These T cell receptor beta chains were read from a single sample in a study of T and B cells in COVID-19 patients. TCRdb re-called the multiplex PCR reads through MiXCR, storing one row per CDR3 protein. Seen here are more than 15,000 distinct CDR3 sequences, over 30% observed once, and the top ten hold approximately 15%. Material for sequencing was blood. All receptors derive from a human donor with active COVID-19. CDR3s include the opening cysteine and the closing phenylalanine or tryptophan. The D gene is left open where the match is weak. Only part of the rows carry a size: once, few, many, or a class if the clone is expanded.

TRBV5-4,NA,TRBJ1-2,NA,CASSLGQGPHYGYTF,TGTGCCAGCAGCTTGGGGCAGGGCCCCCATTATGGCTACACCTTC
TRBV6-5,NA,TRBJ2-7,TRBD1,CASTVGTGFRLSYEQYF,TGTGCCAGCACGGTCGGGACAGGGTTTCGTCTCTCCTACGAGCAGTACTTC
TRBV29-1,medium-sized,TRBJ1-1,NA,CSVARQNTEAFF,TGCAGCGTTGCCCGTCAGAACACTGAAGCTTTCTTT
TRBV29-1,medium-sized,TRBJ2-5,NA,CSVDSRTLGETQYF,TGCAGCGTTGATTCGAGGACCTTGGGAGAGACCCAGTACTTC
TRBV6-5,NA,TRBJ2-7,NA,CASSGRRGPPYEQYF,TGTGCCAGCAGTGGTCGGAGGGGGCCCCCCTACGAGCAGTACTTC
TRBV29-1,NA,TRBJ2-6,TRBD1,CSATGTGGKGANVLTF,TGCAGCGCGACCGGGACAGGGGGCAAAGGGGCCAACGTCCTGACTTTC
TRBV7-2,few,TRBJ1-2,TRBD1,CASSLFGTGRDGYTF,TGTGCCAGCAGCTTATTTGGGACAGGGAGGGATGGCTACACCTTC
TRBV6-5,NA,TRBJ2-3,NA,CASIPLAGTVGPDTQYF,TGTGCCAGCATTCCACTTGCCGGGACGGTGGGGCCGGATACGCAGTATTTT
TRBV12-3/TRBV12-4,NA,TRBJ2-2,NA,CASSFWLRDQITGELFF,TGTGCCAGCAGTTTTTGGCTTAGGGACCAAATTACCGGGGAGCTGTTTTTT
TRBV4-3,NA,TRBJ2-1,NA,CASSRSGLSYEQFF,TGCGCCAGCAGCCGATCCGGTCTTAGTTATGAGCAGTTCTTC
TRBV18,few,TRBJ1-1,NA,CASSLLEVPNTEAFF,TGTGCCAGCTCACTCTTGGAGGTACCGAACACTGAAGCTTTCTTT
TRBV2,NA,TRBJ2-3,TRBD2,CASSEIAGGADTQYF,TGTGCCAGCAGTGAAATAGCGGGGGGCGCAGATACGCAGTATTTT
TRBV6-2/TRBV6-3,few,TRBJ2-1,NA,CACHPGRHRTGNEQFF,TGTGCCTGCCACCCGGGACGCCATAGAACAGGCAATGAGCAGTTCTTC
TRBV27,NA,TRBJ2-7,TRBD1,CASSFETGTYEQYF,TGTGCCAGCAGTTTTGAGACAGGGACCTACGAGCAGTACTTC
TRBV6-2/TRBV6-3,few,TRBJ1-6,NA,CASSHDRIFQSSYNSPLHF,TGTGCCAGCAGTCACGACAGGATATTTCAGAGCTCCTATAATTCACCCCTCCACTTT
TRBV20-1,NA,TRBJ1-6,TRBD1,CSARDLWWAQGGSPLHF,TGCAGTGCTAGAGATCTGTGGTGGGCGCAGGGGGGTTCACCCCTCCACTTT
TRBV15,few,TRBJ2-7,NA,CATSRDLGGYSYEQYF,TGTGCCACCAGCAGAGATCTTGGGGGGTACTCCTACGAGCAGTACTTC
TRBV19,few,TRBJ1-1,TRBD1,CASSYRGGEAFF,TGTGCCAGTAGTTACAGGGGAGGTGAAGCTTTCTTT
TRBV27,once,TRBJ2-5,TRBD2,CASSDSKESGGALETQYF,TGTGCCAGCAGTGACTCAAAGGAGAGCGGGGGGGCCCTGGAGACCCAGTACTTC
TRBV5-6,NA,TRBJ1-2,NA,CASSHYGDYGYTF,TGTGCCAGCAGCCATTATGGAGACTATGGCTACACCTTC
TRBV19,medium-sized,TRBJ2-1,NA,CASSIGLSEQFF,TGTGCCAGTAGTATTGGACTTTCGGAGCAGTTCTTC
TRBV12-3/TRBV12-4,NA,TRBJ2-2,TRBD1,CASSSRTGSGELFF,TGTGCCAGCAGTTCCCGGACAGGGAGCGGGGAGCTGTTTTTT
TRBV7-2,NA,TRBJ2-7,NA,CASSFSYEQYF,TGTGCCAGCAGCTTCTCCTACGAGCAGTACTTC
TRBV18,few,TRBJ1-3,NA,CASSSTRDATSGNTIYF,TGTGCCAGCTCATCTACTCGGGACGCCACTTCTGGAAACACCATATATTTT
TRBV6-1,few,TRBJ2-3,NA,CASSYSTADTQYF,TGTGCCAGCAGTTACTCGACAGCCGATACGCAGTATTTT
TRBV6-5,NA,TRBJ2-7,NA,CASGTTEYEQYF,TGTGCCAGCGGGACCACGGAATACGAGCAGTACTTC
TRBV10-3,NA,TRBJ1-4,NA,CAISESPWRGGNEKLFF,TGTGCCATCAGTGAGTCTCCCTGGAGGGGAGGGAATGAAAAACTGTTTTTT
TRBV6-5,NA,TRBJ2-7,TRBD1,CASSSYTGVGYEQYF,TGTGCCAGCAGTTCCTACACAGGGGTGGGTTACGAGCAGTACTTC